The clone carrying this T cell receptor beta chain was observed many times. Antigen unknown. These data originate in a study of Graves' ophthalmopathy and Graves' hyperthyroidism. In donors with ophthalmopathy, activity was moderate-to-severe, with CAS ≥3, NOSPECS ≥4 and duration under 3 months. Out of 9.5 to 10 ml of fresh peripheral blood, PBMCs were obtained. The study amplified TCR beta CDR3 regions using RNA transcripts. After a first-round RT-PCR with HTBI primers, a second-round multiplex PCR was run. Using its own MiXCR run on the multiplex PCR reads, TCRdb lists one record per CDR3 protein. Of approximately 330,000 distinct CDR3 sequences detected, about a sixth appear once; the ten largest clones hold around 12%. General study points: Among expanded thyroid clonotypes above 0.001 frequency, most also occurred in blood. Both an approximately 68% sensitivity and a roughly 75% specificity characterized the model's predictions of ophthalmopathy progression.

CDR3 length equals 16 residues. In germline, CDR1 is GTSNPN, CDR2 SVGIG (reference sequence). The ends lost 0 bases at V and 3 bases at J; junction bases unmatched: 9. The chain couples TRBV30 to TRBJ2-7; 9 nucleotides match TRBD2. This TCR derives from an adult man with Graves' ophthalmopathy. Material for sequencing was peripheral blood. In DNA form, the CDR3 reads TGTGCCTGGAGTGTACGTGAGACTAGCGGACTCTACGAGCAGTACTTC. Amino acid sequence: CAWSVRETSGLYEQYF. The variable domain in full, completed from reference TRBV30 and TRBJ2-7, reads SQTIHQWPATLVQPVGSPLSLECTVEGTSNPNLYWYRQAAGRGLQLLFYSVGIGQISSEVPQNLSASRPQDRQFILSSKKLLLSDSGFYLCAWSVRETSGLYEQYFGPGTRLTVT.